This T cell receptor (beta chain) appears in the sequencing data of a study of T cells in localized non-small cell lung cancer. TCRdb's copy holds only in-frame clones and misses some; the assay was immunoSEQ multiplex PCR. The repertoire holds 90,000 to 100,000 clones, with under 95% as singletons. The CDR3 runs to 14 residues. V shed 3 bases and J shed 7 bases, with 15 bases lying between them. Germline CDR1 reads SGHTA; CDR2 reads FQGNSA. The sequencing used PBMCs, collected before any cancer treatment. The sequence was obtained from a woman aged 40-75 years with stage II squamous cell lung carcinoma. V usage is TRBV7-2 and J usage is TRBJ1-2, with D possibly matching TRBD1 (5 bases). The CDR3 DNA is TGTGCCAGCAGCTTGTGGCAGGGTGGAAGTGGCTACACCTTC. Protein product: CASSLWQGGSGYTF.